The 5 T cell receptor beta chains below come from one sample, sequenced in a study of sequential checkpoint blockade in melanoma. The assay was immunoSEQ multiplex PCR, and TCRdb's table has in-frame clones only and misses some. The data contain 5,000 to 6,500 clones, roughly 17% of them singletons. Stated treatment: randomized to nivolumab then ipilimumab (arm A) or the reverse (arm B). The sequenced sample was tumor tissue (inferred from file names), obtained from a patient given nivolumab and ipilimumab in sequence. The receptors derive from a human donor with melanoma.

This clone is judged medium-sized. The genes are TRBV11-3 and TRBJ1-1; the match to TRBD1 covers 7 bases. The junction had 11 bases not matched to a gene; V was cut back by 3 bases and J by 4 bases. Germline-derived CDR1 and CDR2 are SGHNT and YENEEA. This CDR3 contains 16 residues. The CDR3 here is CASSLEGATELTEAFF. The CDR3 DNA reads TGTGCCAGCAGCTTGGAGGGGGCGACGGAGCTCACTGAAGCTTTCTTT.

This clone was counted only a few times. The CDR3 is CASSFPVLRGSTGELFF. The CDR3 coding sequence is TGTGCCAGCAGTTTCCCAGTCCTCCGGGGGTCCACCGGGGAGCTGTTTTTT. The V gene is TRBV6-8, the J gene TRBJ2-2; a possible D gene is TRBD2 (6 bases). Germline V gene data show CDR1 as MNHGY and CDR2 as SAAAGT. The CDR3 has 17 residues. V lost 4 bases and J 4 bases, leaving 19 bases between the germline ends.

V is TRBV19 and J is TRBJ1-5; no definite D call. Germline CDR1 LNHDA, CDR2 SQIVND (reference sequence). V lost 8 bases, J lost 4 bases, and 9 bases lay in between. This CDR3 is built from 12 residues. The CDR3 spells CASHGKNQPQHF. The CDR3 nucleotides are TGTGCCAGTCACGGGAAAAATCAGCCCCAGCATTTT.

This chain links TRBV11-3 with TRBJ2-2; 9 bases align to TRBD2. Germline values: CDR1 SGHNT, CDR2 YENEEA. V lost 5 bases to trimming and J lost 7 bases; unmatched junction nucleotides: 8. The CDR3 length is 15 residues. The CDR3 DNA is TGTGCCAGCAGCGTACCGGGACTAGCTATCGGGGAGCTGTTTTTT. It codes for CASSVPGLAIGELFF.

The CDR3 DNA reads TGCGCCAGCAGCCAAGGATCGATCACCGGGGAGCTGTTTTTT. It encodes CASSQGSITGELFF. The rearrangement uses TRBV23-1 and TRBJ2-2; D gene uncertain. TRBV23-1 belongs to the ORF category, with a function that is uncertain. V was trimmed by 6 bases and J by 4 bases, leaving 12 bases between them. The CDR3 extends over 14 amino acids.